These 2 T cell receptor beta chains came from one sample sequenced in a study of blood T cell repertoires in COVID-19. Using immunoSEQ multiplex PCR, the repertoire was profiled, and TCRdb retains in-frame clones only, with some absent. The repertoire has around 81,000 clones, approximately 80% of them found once; the top ten carry approximately 12%. The specimen was peripheral blood. The receptors here all came from a human donor in a cohort sampled during active COVID-19.

The chain recombines TRBV9 with TRBJ2-2, with D hard to call. The CDR3 is 14 amino acids. The germline CDR1 and CDR2 sequences are SGDLS and YYNGEE. V gave up 7 bases and J gave up 0 bases, with 10 bases separating them. CDR3 DNA: TGTGCCAGCTCTCTGGAGACGAACACCGGGGAGCTGTTTTTT. Protein: CASSLETNTGELFF.

This chain uses TRBV7-9 with TRBJ2-7; the match to TRBD1 covers 7 bases. This CDR3 region has 15 residues. The V and J ends lost 3 bases and 3 bases, in that order; junction bases with no gene match: 8. Germline-derived CDR1 and CDR2 are SEHNR and FQNEAQ (reference sequence). The CDR3 protein is CASSFLDRALYEQYF. The DNA of the CDR3 is TGTGCCAGCAGCTTCTTAGACAGGGCCCTCTACGAGCAGTACTTC.